These T cell receptor beta chains were read from a single sample in a study of cytomegalovirus exposure and HLA in healthy donors. Produced via immunoSEQ multiplex PCR; TCRdb's table is partial and in-frame only. The profile shows roughly 120,000 clones, about 84% of them singletons. Material: PBMCs. These receptors were obtained from a young man in good health and CMV-seronegative. The CDR3 runs from the conserved cysteine through the conserved F or W. The D gene is left open where the match is weak. Clone size is shown for a subset of rows, as once, few, many or a class of expanded clone.

V	size	J	D	CDR3	DNA
TRBV5-1	-	TRBJ2-3	-	CASSLDQGWAEDTQYF	TGCGCCAGCAGCTTGGATCAGGGATGGGCTGAAGATACGCAGTATTTT
TRBV15	-	TRBJ2-3	TRBD2	CATSGLAGRTDTQYF	TGTGCCACCAGCGGTTTAGCGGGCCGCACAGATACGCAGTATTTT
TRBV5-1	-	TRBJ2-5	-	CASSLAQQETQYF	TGCGCCAGCAGCTTGGCCCAGCAAGAGACCCAGTACTTC
TRBV27	-	TRBJ2-7	TRBD1	CASSSRDRGVAESYEQYF	TGTGCCAGCAGTTCCCGGGACAGGGGGGTAGCGGAGTCCTACGAGCAGTACTTC
TRBV5-4	-	TRBJ2-7	TRBD2	CASSSGTSGSRLEYF	TGTGCCAGCAGCTCTGGGACTAGCGGGAGTAGACTTGAGTACTTC
TRBV28	-	TRBJ2-7	TRBD1	CASSLEGDREGDEQYF	TGTGCCAGCAGTTTAGAGGGGGACAGGGAAGGGGACGAGCAGTACTTC
TRBV5-1	-	TRBJ2-2	TRBD2	CASSPSGSRTGELFF	TGCGCCAGCAGTCCTAGCGGGAGTAGAACCGGGGAGCTGTTTTTT
TRBV27	-	TRBJ1-1	TRBD1	CASSPFRTGSLNTEAFF	TGTGCCAGCAGTCCTTTCAGGACAGGGAGTTTGAACACTGAAGCTTTCTTT
TRBV15	-	TRBJ1-1	TRBD1	CATSRKRQGANTEAFF	TGTGCCACCAGCAGAAAGCGACAGGGGGCGAACACTGAAGCTTTCTTT
TRBV5-1	-	TRBJ1-3	-	CASSLGARAVSGNTIYF	TGCGCCAGCAGCTTGGGGGCGCGGGCGGTCTCTGGAAACACCATATATTTT
TRBV28	once	TRBJ2-3	-	CASSLETGTDTQYF	TGTGCCAGCAGTTTGGAGACAGGCACAGATACGCAGTATTTT
TRBV7-6	-	TRBJ2-1	-	CASSPLASPYNEQFF	TGTGCCAGCAGCCCCCTGGCATCTCCCTACAATGAGCAGTTCTTC
TRBV9	-	TRBJ1-4	-	CASSPTSWREKLFF	TGTGCCAGCAGCCCGACCTCCTGGAGAGAAAAACTGTTTTTT
TRBV5-4	-	TRBJ2-5	-	CASSLGGVVPEETQYF	TGTGCCAGCAGCTTGGGCGGGGTCGTCCCGGAGGAGACCCAGTACTTC
TRBV5-1	-	TRBJ1-1	-	CASSLQAFTEAFF	TGCGCCAGCAGCTTACAGGCGTTCACTGAAGCTTTCTTT
TRBV5-4	once	TRBJ2-5	TRBD2	CASSLGLASTQETQYF	TGTGCCAGCAGTCTGGGACTAGCGTCGACTCAAGAGACCCAGTACTTC
TRBV6-5	-	TRBJ1-1	-	CASSRTVNTEAFF	TGTGCCAGCAGCCGCACAGTGAACACTGAAGCTTTCTTT
TRBV6-5	-	TRBJ1-1	TRBD1	CASTFSDRDPEAFF	TGTGCCAGCACCTTCTCAGACAGGGATCCCGAAGCTTTCTTT
TRBV25-1	-	TRBJ1-5	-	CASPHRLQGEGNQPQHF	TGTGCCAGCCCCCACAGGTTACAGGGTGAGGGCAATCAGCCCCAGCATTTT
TRBV7-6	once	TRBJ1-1	-	CASSGAPNTEAFF	TGTGCCAGCAGCGGGGCGCCGAACACTGAAGCTTTCTTT
TRBV11-2	-	TRBJ1-2	-	CASSPRENYGYTF	TGTGCCAGCAGCCCCAGGGAAAACTATGGCTACACCTTC
TRBV27	few	TRBJ2-7	TRBD1	CASSLLGQGGSYEQYF	TGTGCCAGCAGTTTACTCGGACAGGGTGGCTCCTACGAGCAGTACTTC
TRBV5-4	-	TRBJ1-1	-	CASSFVGGAGRAFF	TGTGCCAGCAGCTTTGTAGGGGGGGCAGGGAGAGCTTTCTTT
TRBV30	-	TRBJ1-1	-	CAWSVLRGEEAFF	TGTGCCTGGAGTGTACTTCGGGGGGAGGAAGCTTTCTTT
TRBV9	-	TRBJ2-1	TRBD1	CASSAPGTGGYNEQFF	TGTGCCAGCAGCGCCCCCGGGACAGGGGGCTACAATGAGCAGTTCTTC
TRBV7-6	-	TRBJ2-3	-	CASSLGWGEGTDTQYF	TGTGCCAGCAGCTTAGGCTGGGGAGAAGGCACAGATACGCAGTATTTT
TRBV27	-	TRBJ2-2	-	CASSPRRDTGELFF	TGTGCCAGCAGTCCACGACGGGACACCGGGGAGCTGTTTTTT
TRBV5-1	-	TRBJ2-7	TRBD2	CASSLTSGFVAEQYF	TGCGCCAGCAGCTTGACTAGCGGGTTCGTGGCCGAGCAGTACTTC
TRBV7-9	once	TRBJ2-1	-	CASSLRRGAYNEQFF	TGTGCCAGCAGCTTAAGGCGCGGCGCATACAATGAGCAGTTCTTC
TRBV11-2	once	TRBJ2-1	TRBD2	CASSLAGLAAYNEQFF	TGTGCCAGCAGCTTAGCCGGACTAGCGGCCTACAATGAGCAGTTCTTC
TRBV7-9	-	TRBJ1-4	-	CASSLARGFEEKLFF	TGTGCCAGCAGCTTAGCACGAGGGTTCGAAGAAAAACTGTTTTTT
TRBV19	-	TRBJ1-5	-	CATSFGGNQPQHF	TGTGCCACCTCCTTCGGGGGCAATCAGCCCCAGCATTTT
TRBV7-6	-	TRBJ1-2	-	CASSATGGVGYGYTF	TGTGCCAGCAGCGCGACTGGAGGTGTGGGCTATGGCTACACCTTC
TRBV10-1	-	TRBJ1-1	-	CASSFQRGSDTEAFF	TGCGCCAGCAGCTTTCAAAGGGGATCGGACACTGAAGCTTTCTTT
TRBV29-1	-	TRBJ2-7	-	CSVEDRSNEQYF	TGCAGCGTTGAAGATCGAAGCAACGAGCAGTACTTC
TRBV9	once	TRBJ2-2	-	CASIGTGELFF	TGTGCCAGCATCGGGACCGGGGAGCTGTTTTTT
TRBV5-4	-	TRBJ2-2	TRBD1	CASSPQGQTPNTGELFF	TGTGCCAGCAGCCCCCAGGGACAGACCCCGAACACCGGGGAGCTGTTTTTT
TRBV29-1	-	TRBJ1-1	-	CSVNSRGLGAFF	TGCAGCGTTAATAGTCGGGGTTTGGGAGCTTTCTTT
TRBV10-3	-	TRBJ2-3	TRBD1	CAISDTGDPDTQYF	TGTGCCATCAGTGACACAGGGGATCCAGATACGCAGTATTTT
TRBV6-6	-	TRBJ2-1	-	CASSYQEVGEQFF	TGTGCCAGCAGTTACCAGGAGGTAGGCGAGCAGTTCTTC
TRBV19	-	TRBJ2-1	TRBD1	CASSRQGALYNEQFF	TGTGCCAGTAGTAGACAGGGGGCATTGTACAATGAGCAGTTCTTC
TRBV5-4	-	TRBJ2-3	TRBD2	CASSVGLAGLLSSTDTQYF	TGTGCCAGCAGCGTGGGACTAGCGGGGCTGCTTTCGAGCACAGATACGCAGTATTTT
TRBV5-1	-	TRBJ1-1	-	CASSSEGEWAAFF	TGCGCCAGCAGCTCAGAGGGAGAATGGGCAGCTTTCTTT
TRBV6-1	-	TRBJ2-7	-	CASSAYARGEQYF	TGTGCCAGCAGTGCCTACGCCCGGGGCGAGCAGTACTTC